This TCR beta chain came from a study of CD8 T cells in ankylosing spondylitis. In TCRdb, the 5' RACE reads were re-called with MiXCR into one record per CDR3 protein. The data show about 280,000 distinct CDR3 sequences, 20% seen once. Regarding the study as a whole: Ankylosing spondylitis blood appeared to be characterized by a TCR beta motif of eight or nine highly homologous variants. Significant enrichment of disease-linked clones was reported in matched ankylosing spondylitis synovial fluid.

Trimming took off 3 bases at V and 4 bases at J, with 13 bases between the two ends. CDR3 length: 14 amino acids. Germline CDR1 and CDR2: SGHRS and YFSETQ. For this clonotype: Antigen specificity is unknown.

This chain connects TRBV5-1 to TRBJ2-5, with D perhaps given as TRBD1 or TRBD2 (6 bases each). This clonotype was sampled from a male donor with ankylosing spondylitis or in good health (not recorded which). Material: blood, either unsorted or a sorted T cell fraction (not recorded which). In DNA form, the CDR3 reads TGCGCCAGCAGCTGGGGGGCGCCTCCAGAGACCCAGTACTTC. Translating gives CASSWGAPPETQYF.